This TCR beta chain was documented in a study of T cells in Graves' hyperthyroidism and ophthalmopathy. Study-wide results and limits: In the blood, most expanded thyroid clonotypes above 0.001 appeared as well.

The trim removed 7 bases at V and 4 bases at J, leaving 5 bases unmatched. The germline V gene has CDR1 LNHDA and CDR2 SQIVND (reference sequence). This CDR3 region has 13 residues. This clonotype appeared many times. Its antigen is still unknown. Amplification yielded TCR beta CDR3 regions, with RNA transcripts as the source. Carried out on the TCR CDR3, a first-round RT-PCR used the HTBI primer set. MiXCR, applied by TCRdb to the multiplex PCR reads, yields one record per CDR3 protein. The sample lists approximately 640,000 distinct CDR3 sequences, 45% seen once, with less than 9% in the top ten. The clonotype comes from an adult man with Graves' disease, either hyperthyroidism or ophthalmopathy (not recorded which). The sequenced material came from peripheral blood or thyroid tissue (not recorded which). The V gene is TRBV19, the J gene TRBJ1-2; the match to TRBD1 covers 8 bases. This chain's CDR3 is CASKRTGTYGYTF. CDR3 sequence (DNA): TGTGCCAGTAAAAGGACAGGGACCTATGGCTACACCTTC. The complete variable domain, with remaining parts taken from reference TRBV19 and TRBJ1-2, reads DGGITQSPKYLFRKEGQNVTLSCEQNLNHDAMYWYRQDPGQGLRLIYYSQIVNDFQKGDIAEGYSVSREKKESFPLTVTSAQKNPTAFYLCASKRTGTYGYTFGSGTRLTVV.